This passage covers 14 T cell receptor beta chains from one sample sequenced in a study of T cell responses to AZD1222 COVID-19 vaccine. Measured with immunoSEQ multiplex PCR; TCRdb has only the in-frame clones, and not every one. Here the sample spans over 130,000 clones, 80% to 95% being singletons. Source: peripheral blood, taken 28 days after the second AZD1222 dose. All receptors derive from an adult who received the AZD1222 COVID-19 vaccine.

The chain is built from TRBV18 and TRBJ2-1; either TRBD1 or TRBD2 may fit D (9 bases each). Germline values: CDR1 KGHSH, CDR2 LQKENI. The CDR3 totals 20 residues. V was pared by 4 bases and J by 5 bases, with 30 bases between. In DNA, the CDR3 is TGTGCCAGCTCACTTCTCCCGGGACAGGGCAATAGCGGGGGCCACAATGAGCAGTTCTTC. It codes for CASSLLPGQGNSGGHNEQFF.

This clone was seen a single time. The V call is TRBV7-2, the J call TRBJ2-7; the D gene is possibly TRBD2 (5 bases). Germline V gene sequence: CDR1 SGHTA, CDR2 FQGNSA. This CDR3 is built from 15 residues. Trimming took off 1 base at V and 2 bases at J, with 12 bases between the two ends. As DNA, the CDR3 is TGTGCCAGCAGCTTAGGATCCGGGAACCCCTACGAGCAGTACTTC. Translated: CASSLGSGNPYEQYF. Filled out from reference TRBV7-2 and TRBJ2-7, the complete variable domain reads GAGVSQSPSNKVTEKGKDVELRCDPISGHTALYWYRQSLGQGLEFLIYFQGNSAPDKSGLPSDRFSAERTGGSVSTLTIQRTQQEDSAVYLCASSLGSGNPYEQYFGPGTRLTVT.

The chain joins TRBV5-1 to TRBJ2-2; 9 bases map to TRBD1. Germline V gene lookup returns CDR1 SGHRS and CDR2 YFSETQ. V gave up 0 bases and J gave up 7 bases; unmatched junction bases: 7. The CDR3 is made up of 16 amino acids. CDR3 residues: CASSLDRGRDGGELFF. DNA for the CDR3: TGCGCCAGCAGCTTGGACAGGGGGCGCGATGGCGGGGAGCTGTTTTTT.

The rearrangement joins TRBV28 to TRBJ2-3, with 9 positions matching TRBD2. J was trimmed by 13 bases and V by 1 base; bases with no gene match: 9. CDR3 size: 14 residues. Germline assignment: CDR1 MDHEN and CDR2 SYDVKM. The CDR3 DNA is TGTGCCAGCAGTTTATTGGGGCTAGCGGGGAGCGAGTATTTT. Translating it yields CASSLLGLAGSEYF. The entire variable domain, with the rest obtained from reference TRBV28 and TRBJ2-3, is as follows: DVKVTQSSRYLVKRTGEKVFLECVQDMDHENMFWYRQDPGLGLRLIYFSYDVKMKEKGDIPEGYSVSREKKERFSLILESASTNQTSMYLCASSLLGLAGSEYFGPGTRLTVL.

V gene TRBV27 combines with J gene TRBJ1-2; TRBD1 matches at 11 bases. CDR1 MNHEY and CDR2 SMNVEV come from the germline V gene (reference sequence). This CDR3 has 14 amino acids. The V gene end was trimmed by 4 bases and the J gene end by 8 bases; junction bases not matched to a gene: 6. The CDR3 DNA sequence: TGTGCCAGCAGTTCGGACAGGGGGCGAGACGGCTACACCTTC. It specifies CASSSDRGRDGYTF.

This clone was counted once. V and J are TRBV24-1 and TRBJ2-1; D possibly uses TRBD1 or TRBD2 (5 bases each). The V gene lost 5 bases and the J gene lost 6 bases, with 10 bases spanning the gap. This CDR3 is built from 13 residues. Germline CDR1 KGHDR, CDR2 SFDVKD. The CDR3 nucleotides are TGTGCCACCAGTGGAGGGGCGACCAATGAGCAGTTCTTC. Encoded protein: CATSGGATNEQFF.

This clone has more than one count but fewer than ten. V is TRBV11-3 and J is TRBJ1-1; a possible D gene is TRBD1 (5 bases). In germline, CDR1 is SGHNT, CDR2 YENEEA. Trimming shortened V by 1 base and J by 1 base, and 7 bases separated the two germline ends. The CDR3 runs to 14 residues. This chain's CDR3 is CASSLGGQNTEAFF. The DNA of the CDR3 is TGTGCCAGCAGCTTAGGAGGACAGAACACTGAAGCTTTCTTT.

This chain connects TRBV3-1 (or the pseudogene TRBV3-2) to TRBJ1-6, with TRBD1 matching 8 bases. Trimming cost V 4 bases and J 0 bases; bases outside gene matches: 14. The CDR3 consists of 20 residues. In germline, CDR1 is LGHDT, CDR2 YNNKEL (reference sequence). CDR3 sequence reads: CASSRHPAPGGLSYNSPLHF. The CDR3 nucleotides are TGTGCCAGCAGCCGCCACCCAGCCCCAGGGGGCCTCTCCTATAATTCACCCCTCCACTTT.

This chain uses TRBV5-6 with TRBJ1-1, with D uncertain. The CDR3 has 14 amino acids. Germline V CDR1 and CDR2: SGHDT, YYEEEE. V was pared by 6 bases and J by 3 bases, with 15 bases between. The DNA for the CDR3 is TGTGCCAGCACCGTGACCGGACGGGACACTGAAGCTTTCTTT. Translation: CASTVTGRDTEAFF.

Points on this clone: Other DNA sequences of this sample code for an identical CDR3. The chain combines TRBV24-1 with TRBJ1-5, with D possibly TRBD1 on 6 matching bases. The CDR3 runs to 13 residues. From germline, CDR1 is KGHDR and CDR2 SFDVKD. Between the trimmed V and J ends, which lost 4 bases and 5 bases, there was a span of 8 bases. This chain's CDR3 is CATSDRGDQPQHF. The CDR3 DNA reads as TGTGCCACCAGTGACAGGGGCGATCAGCCCCAGCATTTT.

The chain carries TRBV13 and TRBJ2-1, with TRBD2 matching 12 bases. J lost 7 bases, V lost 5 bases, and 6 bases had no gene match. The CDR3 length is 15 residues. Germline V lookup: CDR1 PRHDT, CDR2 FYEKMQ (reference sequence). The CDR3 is CASSHLAGGQNEQFF. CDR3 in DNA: TGTGCCAGCAGCCATCTAGCGGGAGGGCAGAATGAGCAGTTCTTC.

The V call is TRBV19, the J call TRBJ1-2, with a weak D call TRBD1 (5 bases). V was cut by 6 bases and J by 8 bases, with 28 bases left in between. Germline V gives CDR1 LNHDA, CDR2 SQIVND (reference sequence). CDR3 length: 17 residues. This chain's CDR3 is CASRPGRFVPGTVGYTF. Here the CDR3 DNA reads TGTGCCAGTAGGCCAGGCCGCTTTGTACCCGGGACGGTCGGCTACACCTTC. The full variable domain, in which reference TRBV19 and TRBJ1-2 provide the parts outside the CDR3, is DGGITQSPKYLFRKEGQNVTLSCEQNLNHDAMYWYRQDPGQGLRLIYYSQIVNDFQKGDIAEGYSVSREKKESFPLTVTSAQKNPTAFYLCASRPGRFVPGTVGYTFGSGTRLTVV.

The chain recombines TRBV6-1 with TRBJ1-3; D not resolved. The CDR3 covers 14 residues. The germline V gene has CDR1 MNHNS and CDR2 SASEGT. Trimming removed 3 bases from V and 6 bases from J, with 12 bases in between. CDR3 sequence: CASSDNGESNTIYF. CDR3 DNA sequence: TGTGCCAGCAGTGATAACGGGGAGTCAAACACCATATATTTT.

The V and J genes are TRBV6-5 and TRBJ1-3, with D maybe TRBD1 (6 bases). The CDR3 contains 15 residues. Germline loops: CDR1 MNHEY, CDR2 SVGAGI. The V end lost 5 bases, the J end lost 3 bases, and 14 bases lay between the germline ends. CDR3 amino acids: CASSPGESFGNTIYF. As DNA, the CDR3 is TGTGCCAGCAGTCCAGGGGAGTCATTTGGAAACACCATATATTTT.